This entry describes one T cell receptor (beta chain). The data derive from a study of blood T cell repertoires in COVID-19. Study at large: Sources were T cells, B-cell-depleted T cells, or PBMCs; the material itself was cDNA or gDNA.

Data came from immunoSEQ multiplex PCR; TCRdb stores just in-frame clones and leaves some out. The table has some 300,000 clones, roughly 89% seen once. Cohorts were based on clinical histories the participants reported. Looked up from germline, CDR1 is MNHNS and CDR2 is SASEGT. V shed 0 bases and J shed 4 bases, with 15 bases lying between them. The CDR3 is 16 amino acids. The sample taken for sequencing was PBMCs or T cells enriched from blood (not recorded which). The V call is TRBV6-1, the J call TRBJ1-2; tentatively, D is TRBD1 (5 bases). The source of this sequence is a woman between 40 and 50 years old who had recovered from COVID-19. The CDR3 DNA is TGTGCCAGCAGTGAAGCGAGAGGGCAGGGAGGCTATGGCTACACCTTC. Protein: CASSEARGQGGYGYTF.